Sequencing of this T cell receptor (beta chain) was carried out in a study of human T cells and chemical hapten exposure. Indicated time point: patch test 2, 6 weeks after DPC sensitization. Stated treatment: therapeutic diphenylcyclopropenone sensitization with weekly scalp DPC. Using its own MiXCR run on the RACE reads, TCRdb lists one record per CDR3 protein. In the table there are 84,000 or so distinct CDR3 sequences, 10% to 13% of which are singletons. This CDR3 has 13 residues. Germline loops: CDR1 SGHRS, CDR2 YFSETQ. The V gene end was trimmed by 3 bases and the J gene end by 7 bases; junction bases not matched to a gene: 4.

The TCR comes from a woman aged 25-40 years with alopecia areata. Some clones in this sample may be carry-over from other donors' samples. The sequences come from whole blood, collected in connection with sensitization to the hapten diphenylcyclopropenone (DPC). The chain employs TRBV5-1 and TRBJ1-1, with TRBD1 matching over 9 bases. The DNA for the CDR3 is TGCGCCAGCAGCTGGGACAGGGCGCTTGAAGCTTTCTTT. Protein: CASSWDRALEAFF.